This T cell receptor beta chain comes out of a study of T cells in Graves' hyperthyroidism and ophthalmopathy. RNA transcripts provided the source from which TCR beta CDR3 regions were amplified. Researchers ran a first-round RT-PCR on the TCR CDR3 using the HTBI primer set. TCRdb re-derived calls from the multiplex PCR reads in MiXCR, one entry per CDR3 protein. The sample has 620,000 or so distinct CDR3 sequences; around 15% are singletons. This clonotype has at least ten counts. Its cognate antigen is unknown. Germline lookup yields CDR1 MNHNY and CDR2 SVGAGI (reference sequence). The CDR3 covers 14 residues. V gave up 0 bases and J gave up 9 bases, with 12 bases separating them. General study results and limits: Prediction of ophthalmopathy progression came a median approximately 7 months pre-onset.

Duration under 3 months, a NOSPECS grade of at least 4, and a Clinical Activity Score of at least 3 characterized the ophthalmopathy patients. Sequenced input: blood. The chain couples TRBV6-6 to TRBJ2-1; TRBD1 is a possible D gene (5 bases). The sequence was obtained from a woman aged 45-65 years with Graves' ophthalmopathy. In nucleotides, the CDR3 is TGTGCCAGCAGTTACTCGGGCAGGGTTGTTGAGCAGTTCTTC. Its protein product is CASSYSGRVVEQFF.